This entry lists 17 T cell receptor beta chains sequenced from one sample in a study of CD8+ T cells in alopecia areata. It was cDNA, reverse transcribed from extracted RNA, that served as the sequencing template. Profiled with immunoSEQ multiplex PCR; TCRdb holds only in-frame clones, not every one. The sample yields around 120,000 clones, less than 80% seen once. The material sequenced was CD4+ T cells sorted from blood. These receptors were collected from a human donor in good health.

This chain joins TRBV29-1 and TRBJ2-3; 7 bases agree with TRBD2. The V gene end was trimmed by 4 bases and the J gene end by 0 bases; junction bases not matched to a gene: 10. Germline-derived CDR1 and CDR2 are SQVTM and ANQGSEA. CDR3 length equals 16 residues. DNA for the CDR3: TGCAGCGTTGCTCGGGTGGCGGGGGTTAGCACAGATACGCAGTATTTT. Translation: CSVARVAGVSTDTQYF.

The chain has TRBV29-1 and TRBJ1-6; perhaps TRBD1 as D (5 bases). V lost 6 bases to trimming and J lost 7 bases, with 16 bases between them. Germline CDR1 is SQVTM and CDR2 is ANQGSEA. The CDR3 sequence is 14 residues long. The CDR3 reads CSVSRDGGNSPLHF. In DNA form, the CDR3 reads TGCAGCGTGTCTAGGGACGGCGGGAATTCACCCCTCCACTTT.

The chain has TRBV6-1 and TRBJ2-1, with D possibly TRBD1 on 5 matching bases. The germline V and J ends were trimmed by 1 base and 8 bases, with 15 bases remaining between them. Germline V gene sequence: CDR1 MNHNS, CDR2 SASEGT. CDR3 length: 15 residues. CDR3 nucleotide sequence: TGTGCCAGCAGTGAAGGGGGCGAATCCTTCGATGAGCAGTTCTTC. Translated, it gives CASSEGGESFDEQFF.

A few counts support this clone. This chain connects TRBV7-2 to TRBJ2-5; D not resolved. V was shortened by 3 bases and J by 6 bases, with 5 bases between the two germline ends. The germline gives CDR1 SGHTA, CDR2 FQGNSA. The CDR3 loop spans 11 amino acids. CDR3 in amino acids: CASSLGKTQYF. The CDR3 DNA follows: TGTGCCAGCAGCTTGGGGAAGACCCAGTACTTC.

The chain joins TRBV29-1 to TRBJ2-1; 11 nucleotides line up with TRBD2. The CDR3 is made up of 13 amino acids. V shed 4 bases, J shed 8 bases, and the junction held 4 bases outside the gene matches. The germline gives CDR1 SQVTM, CDR2 ANQGSEA. The CDR3 loop reads CSVGLAGWDEQFF. CDR3 coding DNA: TGCAGCGTTGGACTAGCGGGGTGGGATGAGCAGTTCTTC.

The rearrangement uses TRBV30 and TRBJ1-4, with D unclear. Trimming took off 7 bases at V and 8 bases at J, with 8 bases between the two ends. CDR3 size: 10 residues. Germline CDR1 reads GTSNPN; CDR2 reads SVGIG (reference sequence). CDR3 region: CASGEEKLFF. The CDR3 region has the DNA TGTGCCTCGGGCGAGGAAAAACTGTTTTTT.

CDR3: CASSARDRRQETQYF. Here the CDR3 DNA reads TGTGCCAGCAGCGCCCGGGACAGGCGTCAGGAGACCCAGTACTTC. V gene TRBV7-2 combines with J gene TRBJ2-5, with 8 bases matching TRBD1. The CDR3 totals 15 residues. Germline lookup yields CDR1 SGHTA and CDR2 FQGNSA. V shed 5 bases and J 5 bases; nucleotides not matched to a gene: 10. Full variable domain (missing parts from reference TRBV7-2 and TRBJ2-5): GAGVSQSPSNKVTEKGKDVELRCDPISGHTALYWYRQSLGQGLEFLIYFQGNSAPDKSGLPSDRFSAERTGGSVSTLTIQRTQQEDSAVYLCASSARDRRQETQYFGPGTRLLVL.

The chain combines TRBV5-4 with TRBJ2-1; D is unresolved. CDR1 and CDR2 from the germline V gene are SGHNT and YYREEE (reference sequence). This CDR3 has 15 amino acids. V was clipped by 0 bases and J by 2 bases, with 9 bases between them. For the CDR3, the DNA is TGTGCCAGCAGCTTGGATAGTGTGACCTACAATGAGCAGTTCTTC. Translating it yields CASSLDSVTYNEQFF. The full variable domain, its missing parts supplied by reference TRBV5-4 and TRBJ2-1, is ETGVTQSPTHLIKTRGQQVTLRCSSQSGHNTVSWYQQALGQGPQFIFQYYREEENGRGNFPPRFSGLQFPNYSSELNVNALELDDSALYLCASSLDSVTYNEQFFGPGTRLTVL.

The V and J genes are TRBV30 and TRBJ1-2, with D unresolved. The CDR3 covers 14 residues. The V end was cut by 3 bases, the J end by 6 bases, with 17 bases between. From germline, CDR1 is GTSNPN and CDR2 SVGIG (reference sequence). As DNA, the CDR3 is TGTGCCTGGAGCGAAAGGTTTGGGGAACATGGCTACACCTTC. Translating gives CAWSERFGEHGYTF.

This clone was seen only a few times. V usage is TRBV29-1 and J usage is TRBJ2-1; no definite D call. The CDR3 is 11 residues long. V shed 8 bases and J shed 6 bases, with 11 bases lying between them. The germline V gene encodes CDR1 SQVTM and CDR2 ANQGSEA. CDR3 sequence (DNA): TGCAGCTTTAAATGGAGCAATGAGCAGTTCTTC. As protein: CSFKWSNEQFF.

The V and J genes are TRBV6-5 and TRBJ2-1; TRBD1 aligns across 7 bases. The CDR3 contains 14 residues. V lost 8 bases and J lost 8; bases outside the gene matches: 12. The germline gives CDR1 MNHEY, CDR2 SVGAGI. CDR3 sequence reads: CASLGTAGAYEQFF. The CDR3 nucleotides are TGTGCCAGCCTAGGGACAGCCGGAGCCTATGAGCAGTTCTTC.

This clone came up once. The chain uses TRBV7-3 and TRBJ1-1; the match to TRBD1 covers 8 bases. The CDR3 sequence is 14 residues long. Germline V gives CDR1 SGHTA, CDR2 FQGTGA. V lost 4 bases to trimming and J lost 4 bases; unmatched junction nucleotides: 5. CDR3 region: CASSSAGGLTEAFF. The CDR3 nucleotides are TGTGCCAGCAGCTCTGCAGGGGGCCTCACTGAAGCTTTCTTT. The entire variable domain, with the rest obtained from reference TRBV7-3 and TRBJ1-1, is as follows: GAGVSQTPSNKVTEKGKYVELRCDPISGHTALYWYRQSLGQGPEFLIYFQGTGAADDSGLPNDRFFAVRPEGSVSTLKIQRTERGDSAVYLCASSSAGGLTEAFFGQGTRLTVV.

The rearrangement links TRBV6-5 to TRBJ1-1, with a tentative D call TRBD1 (6 bases). There are 11 residues in the CDR3. In germline, CDR1 is MNHEY, CDR2 SVGAGI. V gave up 7 bases and J gave up 7 bases, with 10 bases separating them. The CDR3: CASKAGDEAFF. CDR3 sequence (DNA): TGTGCCAGCAAGGCAGGGGATGAAGCTTTCTTT.

This clone was seen ten or more times. The rearrangement joins TRBV2 to TRBJ1-1; D is unresolved. Trimming cost V 4 bases and J 1 base, with 7 bases left between them. The germline V gene has CDR1 SNHLY and CDR2 FYNNEI. This CDR3 is built from 13 residues. CDR3 DNA: TGTGCCAGCAGTGTCGGGGAGAACACTGAAGCTTTCTTT. Translating it yields CASSVGENTEAFF.

The rearrangement links TRBV30 to TRBJ1-2, with D unresolved. Deletions cut 4 bases from V and 7 bases from J, with 25 bases between. The CDR3 is made up of 16 amino acids. Germline CDR1 and CDR2: GTSNPN and SVGIG (reference sequence). The CDR3 sequence: CAWTTRMGLIGGGYTF. The CDR3 DNA reads TGTGCCTGGACCACCCGCATGGGCCTCATTGGTGGTGGCTACACCTTC.

This clone was found a few times. The chain employs TRBV30 and TRBJ1-2; no clear D. V lost 7 bases and J lost 8, with 8 bases in between. There are 9 residues in the CDR3. The V gene's germline CDR1 is GTSNPN and CDR2 SVGIG (reference sequence). The CDR3 DNA reads TGTGCCTCCCAGTCCGGCTACACCTTC. Its translation is CASQSGYTF.

The chain combines TRBV15 with TRBJ1-2, with 10 bases matching TRBD1. With 0 bases clipped from V and 7 bases from J, the junction kept 2 bases outside the gene matches. CDR1 and CDR2 from the germline V gene are LNHNV and YYDKDF (reference sequence). CDR3 length: 14 amino acids. This CDR3 is CATSREGTGAGYTF. CDR3 DNA: TGTGCCACCAGCAGAGAGGGGACAGGGGCTGGCTACACCTTC.